These T cell receptor beta chains were read from a single sample in a study of control samples from healthy donors and cancer patients. Method: immunoSEQ multiplex PCR; TCRdb's copy keeps in-frame clones and lacks some. This table has approximately 82,000 clones, approximately 94% appearing once. Specimen: blood. These receptors came from a woman between 18 and 29 years old in good health. CDR3s include the opening cysteine and the closing phenylalanine or tryptophan.

V,J,CDR3
TRBV6-6,TRBJ1-3,CASSLVQASGNTIYF
TRBV7-2,TRBJ1-1,CASSLRTEAFF
TRBV20-1,TRBJ2-3,CSAGTDTQYF
TRBV28,TRBJ2-3,CASSFVREKMSTDTQYF
TRBV12-1,TRBJ1-6,CASSFTRGRPLSSYNSPLHF
TRBV4-1,TRBJ2-1,CASSQGTGVDEQFF
TRBV18,TRBJ2-3,CASSPGITDTQYF
TRBV25-1,TRBJ1-1,CASSPQGGNTEAFF
TRBV28,TRBJ1-2,CASQTRDGKNYGYTF
TRBV21-1,TRBJ1-1,CASTAGGGNTEAFF
TRBV6-5,TRBJ2-7,CASRITGGRPYEQYF
TRBV5-1,TRBJ2-1,CASSFRDRDNEQFF
TRBV7-3,TRBJ1-1,CASSPGGRTGWTEAFF
TRBV3-1/TRBV3-2,TRBJ2-5,CASSRRPTSGGSSTQYF
TRBV7-2,TRBJ1-1,CASSFVGTGMNTEAFF
TRBV28,TRBJ1-2,CASSPWGTPYGYTF
TRBV27,TRBJ1-6,CASSLSRQGVNNSPLHF
TRBV29-1,TRBJ2-5,CSVDPRGGPRETQYF
TRBV11-2,TRBJ2-6,CASSLDSGANVLTF